These 3 T cell receptor beta chains were sequenced from one sample in a study of T cell changes during pregnancy in multiple sclerosis (dated by TCRdb to between 2018 and 2021). Library prep was done by the immunoSEQ multiplex PCR assay. TCRdb obtained this table from immuneACCESS and retained in-frame rearrangements with V and J assigned. These tables miss some clones; where compared with another copy, unresolved V genes account for less than half of the shortfall, and the remainder is unexplained. For this sample there are fewer than 100,000 clones; roughly 91% appear just once. The ten most abundant clones make up just over 2.5% of the sample. Here the sequenced sample was peripheral blood, taken after pregnancy. These receptors all stem from a female donor in good health, enrolled as a control in a pregnancy study.

V and J are TRBV5-1 and TRBJ2-3; a possible D gene is TRBD2 (6 bases). Germline assignment: CDR1 SGHRS and CDR2 YFSETQ. The CDR3 has 14 amino acids. V was trimmed by 5 bases and J by 2 bases, leaving 12 bases between them. The CDR3 reads CASSRSGDTDTQYF. CDR3 in DNA: TGCGCCAGCAGTAGGTCGGGGGACACAGATACGCAGTATTTT.

The CDR3 DNA sequence: TGTGCCAGCAGTAAGTGGACAGCTCCCTATGGCTACACCTTC. This codes for CASSKWTAPYGYTF. The J gene is TRBJ1-2, the V gene TRBV2; perhaps TRBD1 as D (6 bases). Germline loops: CDR1 SNHLY, CDR2 FYNNEI. V was cut by 5 bases and J by 4 bases, with 14 bases left in between. This CDR3 comprises 14 residues.

The chain carries TRBV5-4 and TRBJ1-1; 9 bases are a match to TRBD1. CDR3 length equals 13 residues. CDR1 and CDR2 from the germline V gene are SGHNT and YYREEE (reference sequence). The ends lost 4 bases at V and 8 bases at J; junction bases unmatched: 6. The CDR3 loop reads CASSPDRGYEAFF. The CDR3 DNA follows: TGTGCCAGCAGCCCGGACAGGGGCTACGAAGCTTTCTTT.